One and the same sample provided the 31 T cell receptor beta chains below, sequenced in a study of radiation and T cells in renal cell carcinoma. Sequencing was performed with immunoSEQ multiplex PCR; in TCRdb, only in-frame clones are kept and a portion is missing. The sample shows 130,000 to 150,000 clones, 80% to 90% of them seen only once. As to time point: blood 4 weeks post-SBRT, at nephrectomy. The treatment is: 15 Gy SBRT to primary tumor, nephrectomy 4 weeks later. The sequenced sample was blood, obtained from a patient whose treatment included radiotherapy and nephrectomy. These receptors originate from a woman between 50 and 59 years old with renal cell carcinoma.

This clone was counted between two and nine times. V is TRBV19 and J is TRBJ2-3; D is perhaps TRBD2 (6 bases). Germline CDR1 is LNHDA and CDR2 is SQIVND (reference sequence). The CDR3 length is 11 residues. V lost 10 bases, J lost 1 base, and 6 bases lay in between. The CDR3 loop is CATGGTDTQYF. The CDR3 region has the DNA TGTGCCACGGGAGGCACAGATACGCAGTATTTT.

The gene calls are TRBV19 and TRBJ2-5; D possibly corresponds to TRBD2 (6 bases). CDR3 length: 15 residues. Germline CDR1 and CDR2: LNHDA and SQIVND (reference sequence). Trimming removed 3 bases at V and 0 bases at J, with 11 bases between. The CDR3 sequence is CASSMSGGYQETQYF. For the CDR3, the DNA is TGTGCCAGTAGTATGTCTGGAGGGTACCAAGAGACCCAGTACTTC.

This clone has only one observation. V gene TRBV19 combines with J gene TRBJ1-1; 9 nucleotides agree with TRBD1. The CDR3 is 16 residues long. V shed 6 bases, J shed 1 base, and the junction held 9 bases outside the gene matches. Looked up from germline, CDR1 is LNHDA and CDR2 is SQIVND (reference sequence). The CDR3 region has the DNA TGTGCCAGTAGGCGGACAGGGGCCTCTCCGAACACTGAAGCTTTCTTT. It yields the protein CASRRTGASPNTEAFF. The full variable domain, its missing parts supplied by reference TRBV19 and TRBJ1-1, is DGGITQSPKYLFRKEGQNVTLSCEQNLNHDAMYWYRQDPGQGLRLIYYSQIVNDFQKGDIAEGYSVSREKKESFPLTVTSAQKNPTAFYLCASRRTGASPNTEAFFGQGTRLTVV.

The J gene is TRBJ2-7, the V gene TRBV19; weak D call: TRBD1 (6 bases). CDR1 is LNHDA and CDR2 is SQIVND in the germline V gene (reference sequence). Trimming took 10 bases from V and 2 from J, leaving 15 bases between them. This CDR3 is built from 13 residues. Written as DNA, the CDR3 is TGTGCCACCTCCCCAGGGACAACCTACGAGCAGTACTTC. It encodes CATSPGTTYEQYF.

This sequence joins TRBV4-2 and TRBJ2-3, with TRBD2 identical over 7 bases. The V segment lost 1 base and the J segment 2 bases; nucleotides outside the gene matches: 12. Per the germline V gene, CDR1 is LGHNA and CDR2 is YNFKEQ. The CDR3 spans 18 residues. The CDR3 spells CASSQGPLVGGITDTQYF. Here the CDR3 DNA reads TGTGCCAGCAGCCAAGGGCCCTTGGTGGGAGGGATCACAGATACGCAGTATTTT.

V and J are TRBV30 and TRBJ1-2, with TRBD1 matching 7 bases. J was trimmed by 6 bases and V by 3 bases; bases with no gene match: 7. This CDR3 has 13 residues. Germline V gives CDR1 GTSNPN, CDR2 SVGIG (reference sequence). The chain's CDR3 is CAWRGQPGNGYTF. CDR3 in DNA: TGTGCCTGGAGGGGACAGCCCGGCAATGGCTACACCTTC. The entire variable domain, with the rest obtained from reference TRBV30 and TRBJ1-2, is as follows: SQTIHQWPATLVQPVGSPLSLECTVEGTSNPNLYWYRQAAGRGLQLLFYSVGIGQISSEVPQNLSASRPQDRQFILSSKKLLLSDSGFYLCAWRGQPGNGYTFGSGTRLTVV.

The chain joins TRBV5-1 to TRBJ2-5; 12 bases align to TRBD2. Per the germline V gene, CDR1 is SGHRS and CDR2 is YFSETQ. The CDR3 runs to 16 residues. V lost 4 bases, J lost 1 base, and 5 bases stayed unmatched. The CDR3 here is CASSIGLAGFQETQYF. In DNA, the CDR3 is TGCGCCAGCAGCATCGGACTAGCGGGGTTCCAAGAGACCCAGTACTTC.

V and J are TRBV19 and TRBJ2-1; D is possibly TRBD1 or TRBD2 (6 bases each). Germline loops: CDR1 LNHDA, CDR2 SQIVND (reference sequence). There are 13 residues in the CDR3. The V end was cut by 5 bases, the J end by 8 bases, with 13 bases between. The CDR3 nucleotides read TGTGCCAGTAGTTATCTGGGGGGCGATGAGCAGTTCTTC. Its protein product is CASSYLGGDEQFF. The full variable domain, completed using reference TRBV19 and TRBJ2-1, is DGGITQSPKYLFRKEGQNVTLSCEQNLNHDAMYWYRQDPGQGLRLIYYSQIVNDFQKGDIAEGYSVSREKKESFPLTVTSAQKNPTAFYLCASSYLGGDEQFFGPGTRLTVL.

This chain uses TRBV5-1 with TRBJ2-3, with TRBD2 matching 8 bases. Losses at the gene ends were 0 bases for V and 0 bases for J; bases not matched to a gene: 3. Germline V gene data show CDR1 as SGHRS and CDR2 as YFSETQ. CDR3 length: 16 residues. This chain's CDR3 is CASSLGGGPSTDTQYF. As DNA, the CDR3 is TGCGCCAGCAGCTTGGGCGGGGGGCCTAGCACAGATACGCAGTATTTT.

This sequence joins TRBV6-6 and TRBJ2-5; the D gene is possibly TRBD2 (7 bases). This CDR3 is built from 14 residues. The V end lost 7 bases, the J end lost 4 bases, and 16 bases lay between the germline ends. Looked up from germline, CDR1 is MNHNY and CDR2 is SVGAGI (reference sequence). The CDR3: CASNQGGGRETQYF. CDR3 DNA: TGTGCCAGCAACCAAGGGGGGGGGCGAGAGACCCAGTACTTC.

V usage is TRBV28 and J usage is TRBJ1-1; TRBD1 aligns across 8 bases. Germline V gives CDR1 MDHEN, CDR2 SYDVKM. CDR3 length equals 15 residues. V was pared by 6 bases and J by 1 base, with 7 bases of the junction left unmatched. The CDR3 sequence: CASSPAGTGNTEAFF. The CDR3 nucleotides read TGTGCCAGCAGCCCGGCCGGGACAGGGAACACTGAAGCTTTCTTT.

The chain joins TRBV11-2 to TRBJ2-5; D gene unclear. There are 13 residues in the CDR3. Trimming stripped 0 bases from V and 4 bases from J, with 6 bases between. The germline V gene has CDR1 SGHAT and CDR2 FQNNGV. The CDR3 spells CASSLEALETQYF. In nucleotides, the CDR3 is TGTGCCAGCAGCTTAGAGGCCCTAGAGACCCAGTACTTC.

The chain links TRBV6-1 to TRBJ1-5; TRBD1 agrees at 7 bases. The CDR3 covers 14 residues. Germline V CDR1 and CDR2: MNHNS, SASEGT. Trimming at V came to 4 bases and at J to 1 base, leaving 1 base not matched to a gene. CDR3 DNA: TGTGCCAGCAGTGGACAGGGAAGCAATCAGCCCCAGCATTTT. It translates to CASSGQGSNQPQHF.

The rearrangement uses TRBV5-1 and TRBJ2-7; D gene ambiguous. This CDR3 is 15 amino acids long. The germline CDR1 and CDR2 sequences are SGHRS and YFSETQ. Trimming stripped 4 bases from V and 0 bases from J, with 14 bases between. CDR3 nucleotides: TGCGCCAGCAGCCTTCAGGCAGGCTACTCCTACGAGCAGTACTTC. Translation: CASSLQAGYSYEQYF. Together with reference TRBV5-1 and TRBJ2-7, the CDR3 gives the full variable domain: KAGVTQTPRYLIKTRGQQVTLSCSPISGHRSVSWYQQTPGQGLQFLFEYFSETQRNKGNFPGRFSGRQFSNSRSEMNVSTLELGDSALYLCASSLQAGYSYEQYFGPGTRLTVT.

The chain is built from TRBV10-3 and TRBJ2-1; D not resolved. Trimming cost V 7 bases and J 2 bases, with 9 bases left between them. The CDR3 totals 13 residues. Germline CDR1 ENHRY, CDR2 SYGVKD. The CDR3 sequence: CAINQDPYNEQFF. DNA of the CDR3: TGTGCCATCAACCAGGATCCCTACAATGAGCAGTTCTTC.

This clone came up a few times. The chain joins TRBV28 to TRBJ2-1; 7 nucleotides agree with TRBD1. Trimming cost V 8 bases and J 4 bases; bases outside gene matches: 5. This CDR3 contains 13 residues. CDR1 is MDHEN and CDR2 is SYDVKM in the germline V gene. CDR3 loop: CASVAGGYNEQFF. The CDR3 DNA follows: TGTGCCAGCGTGGCAGGGGGTTACAATGAGCAGTTCTTC.

This chain links TRBV19 with TRBJ1-4; 7 nucleotides match TRBD1. Germline-derived CDR1 and CDR2 are LNHDA and SQIVND (reference sequence). V was pared by 3 bases and J by 4 bases, with 5 bases of the junction left unmatched. The CDR3 runs to 15 residues. In nucleotides, the CDR3 is TGTGCCAGTAGTATGAACAGGGGTGGTAATGAAAAACTGTTTTTT. The encoded protein is CASSMNRGGNEKLFF.

The chain carries TRBV28 and TRBJ1-4, with 8 bases matching TRBD1. With V trimmed by 5 bases and J by 7 bases, 15 bases remained unmatched. CDR1 is MDHEN, CDR2 SYDVKM, per germline. CDR3 length equals 17 residues. CDR3 nucleotide sequence: TGTGCCAGCAGTCCGAGGGTTCAGGGGGCGCCGGGTGAAAAACTGTTTTTT. This gives the protein CASSPRVQGAPGEKLFF.

CDR3 protein: CASRDQETQYF. Here the CDR3 DNA reads TGTGCCAGCAGAGATCAAGAGACCCAGTACTTC. This sequence joins TRBV2 and TRBJ2-5; D uncertain. Germline V gives CDR1 SNHLY, CDR2 FYNNEI. V was shortened by 6 bases and J by 2 bases, with 4 bases between the two germline ends. This CDR3 has 11 amino acids.

The gene calls are TRBV19 and TRBJ1-2; D not certain. The CDR3 has 14 residues. The germline V gene encodes CDR1 LNHDA and CDR2 SQIVND (reference sequence). The V end was cut by 5 bases, the J end by 5 bases, with 15 bases between. The CDR3, as DNA: TGTGCCAGTAGTTCAAGGGAGGATTTATATGGCTACACCTTC. Translating it yields CASSSREDLYGYTF.

The chain has TRBV7-9 and TRBJ1-1; no firm D call. V lost 2 bases to trimming and J lost 0 bases, with 4 bases between them. The CDR3 totals 13 residues. Germline V gene data show CDR1 as SEHNR and CDR2 as FQNEAQ (reference sequence). This chain's CDR3 is CASSLSLNTEAFF. The CDR3 nucleotides read TGTGCCAGCAGCTTAAGTCTGAACACTGAAGCTTTCTTT.

The CDR3 region is CASWKRGSGDEQYF. In nucleotides, the CDR3 is TGTGCCAGCTGGAAAAGGGGTAGCGGCGACGAGCAGTACTTC. The chain is built from TRBV6-5 and TRBJ2-7; weak D call: TRBD2 (6 bases). V gave up 8 bases and J gave up 5 bases, with 19 bases separating them. The germline gives CDR1 MNHEY, CDR2 SVGAGI. There are 14 residues in the CDR3.

This chain uses TRBV5-1 with TRBJ2-2; D not resolved. Trimming cost V 0 bases and J 6 bases, with 9 bases left between them. Germline loops: CDR1 SGHRS, CDR2 YFSETQ. CDR3 length: 14 amino acids. For the CDR3, the DNA is TGCGCCAGCAGCTTGGAAAGCGCGGCCGGGGAGCTGTTTTTT. Translating gives CASSLESAAGELFF.

The J gene is TRBJ2-1, the V gene TRBV5-4; D is ambiguous. The CDR3 consists of 14 residues. V lost 3 bases and J 3 bases, leaving 10 bases between the germline ends. The germline gives CDR1 SGHNT, CDR2 YYREEE (reference sequence). For the CDR3, the DNA is TGTGCCAGCAGCTCCACGGTGGGCTACAATGAGCAGTTCTTC. This translates into CASSSTVGYNEQFF.

In DNA, the CDR3 is TGTGCCAGCAGCATTAGCGGGGCTGGAGAGACCCAGTACTTC. This codes for CASSISGAGETQYF. The rearrangement joins TRBV11-3 to TRBJ2-5; the match to TRBD2 covers 8 bases. The CDR3 totals 14 residues. Germline loops: CDR1 SGHNT, CDR2 YENEEA. Trimming removed 5 bases from V and 4 bases from J; junction bases left unmatched: 6.

V and J are TRBV6-5 and TRBJ2-7, with D possibly matching TRBD2 (6 bases). The CDR3 runs 13 residues. Germline CDR1 and CDR2: MNHEY and SVGAGI. V was shortened by 6 bases and J by 11 bases, with 20 bases between the two germline ends. CDR3 region: CASRPGLGSSEYF. As DNA, the CDR3 is TGTGCCAGCAGACCGGGACTGGGTTCTTCGGAGTACTTC.

The genes are TRBV5-4 and TRBJ2-3; 11 bases are a match to TRBD1. The CDR3 consists of 15 residues. CDR1 and CDR2 from the germline V gene are SGHNT and YYREEE (reference sequence). With V trimmed by 1 base and J by 5 bases, 3 bases remained unmatched. CDR3 nucleotide sequence: TGTGCCAGCAGCTTGCCGGGACAGGGGGAAGATACGCAGTATTTT. This sequence encodes CASSLPGQGEDTQYF.

The chain is built from TRBV28 and TRBJ1-3; 7 positions agree with TRBD1. V lost 7 bases, J lost 4 bases, and 10 bases stayed unmatched. This CDR3 comprises 15 residues. Per germline, CDR1 MDHEN and CDR2 SYDVKM. CDR3 sequence reads: CASIMTGKAGNTIYF. In DNA form, the CDR3 reads TGTGCCAGCATTATGACAGGGAAGGCAGGAAACACCATATATTTT. Drawing the rest from reference TRBV28 and TRBJ1-3, the complete variable domain is DVKVTQSSRYLVKRTGEKVFLECVQDMDHENMFWYRQDPGLGLRLIYFSYDVKMKEKGDIPEGYSVSREKKERFSLILESASTNQTSMYLCASIMTGKAGNTIYFGEGSWLTVV.

This clone showed up just once. J is TRBJ2-2 and V is TRBV5-1, with 11 positions matching TRBD2. The CDR3 is 16 residues long. Germline assignment: CDR1 SGHRS and CDR2 YFSETQ. The ends lost 1 base at V and 5 bases at J; junction bases unmatched: 4. The CDR3, as DNA: TGCGCCAGCAGCTTGACTAGCGGGAGCGGGACCGGGGAGCTGTTTTTT. Translation gives CASSLTSGSGTGELFF.

The chain has TRBV7-7 and TRBJ2-5, with D possibly TRBD2 on 7 matching bases. Germline CDR1 and CDR2: SSHAT and FNYEAQ (reference sequence). Trimming shortened V by 0 bases and J by 4 bases, and 12 bases separated the two germline ends. This CDR3 comprises 15 residues. The CDR3, as DNA: TGTGCCAGCAGCTTAGCGCAGGGGAGGGCAGAGACCCAGTACTTC. It encodes CASSLAQGRAETQYF.

This rearrangement joins TRBV7-8 to TRBJ1-2, with 8 bases fitting TRBD1. The germline V gene has CDR1 SGHVS and CDR2 FQNEAQ. CDR3 length equals 14 residues. V dropped 4 bases and J dropped 0; count of bases not matched to a gene: 1. The CDR3, as DNA: TGTGCCAGCAGCTCGACAGGGGCTAACTATGGCTACACCTTC. Amino acid sequence: CASSSTGANYGYTF.